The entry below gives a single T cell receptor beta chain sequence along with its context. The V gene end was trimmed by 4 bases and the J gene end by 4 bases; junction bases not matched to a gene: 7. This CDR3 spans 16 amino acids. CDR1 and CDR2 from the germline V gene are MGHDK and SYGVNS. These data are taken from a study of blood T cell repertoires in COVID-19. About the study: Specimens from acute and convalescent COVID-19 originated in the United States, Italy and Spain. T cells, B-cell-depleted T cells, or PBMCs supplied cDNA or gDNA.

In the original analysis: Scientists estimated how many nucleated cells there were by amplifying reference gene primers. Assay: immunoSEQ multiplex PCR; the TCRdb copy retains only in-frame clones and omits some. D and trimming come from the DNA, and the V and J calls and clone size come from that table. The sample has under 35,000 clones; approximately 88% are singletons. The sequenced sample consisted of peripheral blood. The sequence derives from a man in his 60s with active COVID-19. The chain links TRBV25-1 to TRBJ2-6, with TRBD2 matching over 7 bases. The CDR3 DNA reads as TGTGCCAGCAGTGGGACTAGGCCGGGCGGGGCCAACGTCCTGACTTTC. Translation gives CASSGTRPGGANVLTF. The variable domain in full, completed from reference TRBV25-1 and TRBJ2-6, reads EADIYQTPRYLVIGTGKKITLECSQTMGHDKMYWYQQDPGMELHLIHYSYGVNSTEKGDLSSESTVSRIRTEHFPLTLESARPSHTSQYLCASSGTRPGGANVLTFGAGSRLTVL.